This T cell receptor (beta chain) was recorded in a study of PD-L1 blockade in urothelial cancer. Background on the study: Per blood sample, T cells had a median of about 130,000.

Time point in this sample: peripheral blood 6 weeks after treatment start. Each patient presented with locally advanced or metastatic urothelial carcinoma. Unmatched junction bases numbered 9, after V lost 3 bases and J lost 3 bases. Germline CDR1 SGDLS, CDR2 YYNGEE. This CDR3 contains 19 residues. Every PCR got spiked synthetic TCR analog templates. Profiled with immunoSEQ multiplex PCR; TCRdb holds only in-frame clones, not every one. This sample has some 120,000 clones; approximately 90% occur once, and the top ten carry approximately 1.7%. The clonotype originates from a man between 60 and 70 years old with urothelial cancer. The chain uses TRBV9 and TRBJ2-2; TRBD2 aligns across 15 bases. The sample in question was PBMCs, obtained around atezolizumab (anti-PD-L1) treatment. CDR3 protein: CASSEETGTSGGYTGELFF. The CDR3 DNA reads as TGTGCCAGCAGCGAAGAAACCGGGACTAGCGGGGGGTACACCGGGGAGCTGTTTTTT.